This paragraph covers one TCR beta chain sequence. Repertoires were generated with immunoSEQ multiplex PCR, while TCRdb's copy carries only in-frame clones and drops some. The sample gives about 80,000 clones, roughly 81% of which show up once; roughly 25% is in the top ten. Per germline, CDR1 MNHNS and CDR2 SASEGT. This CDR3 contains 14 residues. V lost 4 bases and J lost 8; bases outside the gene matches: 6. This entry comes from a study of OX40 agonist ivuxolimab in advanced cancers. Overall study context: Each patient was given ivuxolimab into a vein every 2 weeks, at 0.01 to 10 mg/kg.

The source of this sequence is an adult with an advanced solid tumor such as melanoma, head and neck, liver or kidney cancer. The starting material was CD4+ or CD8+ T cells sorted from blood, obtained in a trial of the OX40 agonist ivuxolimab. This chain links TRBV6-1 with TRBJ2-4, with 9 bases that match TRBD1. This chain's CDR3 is CASSGQGGWDIQYF. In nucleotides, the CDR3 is TGTGCCAGCAGTGGACAGGGGGGCTGGGACATTCAGTACTTC.